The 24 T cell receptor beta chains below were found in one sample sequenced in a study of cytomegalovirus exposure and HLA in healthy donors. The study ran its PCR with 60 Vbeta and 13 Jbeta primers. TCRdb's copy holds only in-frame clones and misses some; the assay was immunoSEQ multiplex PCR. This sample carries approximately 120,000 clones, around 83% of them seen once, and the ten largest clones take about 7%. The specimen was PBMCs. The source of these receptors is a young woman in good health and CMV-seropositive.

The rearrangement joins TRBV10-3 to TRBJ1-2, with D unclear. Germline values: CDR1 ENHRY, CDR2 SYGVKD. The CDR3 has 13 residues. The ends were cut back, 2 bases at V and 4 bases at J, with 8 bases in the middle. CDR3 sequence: CAISEPGTYGYTF. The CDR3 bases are TGTGCCATCAGTGAGCCGGGAACCTATGGCTACACCTTC.

In nucleotides, the CDR3 is TGCGCCAGCAGCTGGCCGGGACTAGCGGGAGAGCGGGGGAGCACCGGGGAGCTGTTTTTT. It codes for CASSWPGLAGERGSTGELFF. The V call is TRBV5-1, the J call TRBJ2-2; 14 bases fit TRBD2. This CDR3 contains 20 residues. Unmatched junction bases numbered 14, after V lost 3 bases and J lost 4 bases. Germline V gene data show CDR1 as SGHRS and CDR2 as YFSETQ. The variable domain in full, with the rest retrieved from reference TRBV5-1 and TRBJ2-2, is KAGVTQTPRYLIKTRGQQVTLSCSPISGHRSVSWYQQTPGQGLQFLFEYFSETQRNKGNFPGRFSGRQFSNSRSEMNVSTLELGDSALYLCASSWPGLAGERGSTGELFFGEGSRLTVL.

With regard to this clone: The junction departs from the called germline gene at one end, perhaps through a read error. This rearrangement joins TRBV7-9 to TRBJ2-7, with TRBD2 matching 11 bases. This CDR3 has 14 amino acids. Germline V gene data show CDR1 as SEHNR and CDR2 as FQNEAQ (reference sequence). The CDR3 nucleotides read TGTTCCAGCAGCCCGACTAGCGGGACTTACGAGCAGTACTTC. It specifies CSSSPTSGTYEQYF. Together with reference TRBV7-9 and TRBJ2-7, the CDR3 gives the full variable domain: DTGVSQNPRHKITKRGQNVTFRCDPISEHNRLYWYRQTLGQGPEFLTYFQNEAQLEKSRLLSDRFSAERPKGSFSTLEIQRTEQGDSAMYLCSSSPTSGTYEQYFGPGTRLTVT.

CDR3 bases: TGTGCCAGCAGTGAAGCCCAGACAGGGCCTTATAATTCACCCCTCCACTTT. Translating gives CASSEAQTGPYNSPLHF. This chain links TRBV2 with TRBJ1-6; 7 nucleotides match TRBD1. Germline trimming cut 0 bases from V and 4 bases from J; bases unmatched to any gene: 6. The CDR3 length is 17 residues. Germline-derived CDR1 and CDR2 are SNHLY and FYNNEI.

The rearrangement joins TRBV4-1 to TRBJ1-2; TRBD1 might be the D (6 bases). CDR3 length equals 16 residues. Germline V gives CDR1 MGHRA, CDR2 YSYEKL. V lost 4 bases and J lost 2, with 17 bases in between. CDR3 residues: CASSPTGSSGNYGYTF. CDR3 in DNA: TGCGCCAGCAGCCCGACAGGAAGTTCTGGGAACTATGGCTACACCTTC.

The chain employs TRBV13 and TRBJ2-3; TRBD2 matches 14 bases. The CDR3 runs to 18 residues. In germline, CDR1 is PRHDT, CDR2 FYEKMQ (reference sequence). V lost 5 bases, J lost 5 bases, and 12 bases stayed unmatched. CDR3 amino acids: CASSHGVKGLAGVDTQYF. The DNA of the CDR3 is TGTGCCAGCAGCCACGGAGTAAAGGGACTAGCGGGAGTAGATACGCAGTATTTT.

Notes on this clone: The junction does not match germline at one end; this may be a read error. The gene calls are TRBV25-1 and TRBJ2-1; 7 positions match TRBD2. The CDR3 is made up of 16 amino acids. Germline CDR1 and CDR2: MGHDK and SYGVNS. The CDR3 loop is CASSEWTRPLVHEQLF. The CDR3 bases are TGTGCCAGCAGTGAATGGACTAGACCTTTAGTCCATGAGCAGCTCTTC.

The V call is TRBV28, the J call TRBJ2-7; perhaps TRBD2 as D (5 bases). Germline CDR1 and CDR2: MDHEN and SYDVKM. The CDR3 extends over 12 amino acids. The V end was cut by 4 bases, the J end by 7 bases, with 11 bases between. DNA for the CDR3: TGTGCCAGCAGTTCGGCGGGTGGGGAGCAGTACTTC. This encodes CASSSAGGEQYF. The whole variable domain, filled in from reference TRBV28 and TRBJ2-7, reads DVKVTQSSRYLVKRTGEKVFLECVQDMDHENMFWYRQDPGLGLRLIYFSYDVKMKEKGDIPEGYSVSREKKERFSLILESASTNQTSMYLCASSSAGGEQYFGPGTRLTVT.

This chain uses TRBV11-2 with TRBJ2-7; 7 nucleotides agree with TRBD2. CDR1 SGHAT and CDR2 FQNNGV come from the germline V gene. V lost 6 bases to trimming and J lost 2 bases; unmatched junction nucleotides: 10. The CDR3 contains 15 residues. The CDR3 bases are TGTGCCAGCAGTCCTAGCGGATTTCAGACCTACGAGCAGTACTTC. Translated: CASSPSGFQTYEQYF.

The CDR3 here is CASSKVEANTEAFF. The DNA of the CDR3 is TGTGCCAGTAGTAAAGTTGAGGCGAACACTGAAGCTTTCTTT. The chain combines TRBV19 with TRBJ1-1; unclear D gene. CDR1 is LNHDA, CDR2 SQIVND, per germline (reference sequence). The CDR3 runs to 14 residues. The ends were cut back, 4 bases at V and 1 base at J, with 10 bases in the middle.

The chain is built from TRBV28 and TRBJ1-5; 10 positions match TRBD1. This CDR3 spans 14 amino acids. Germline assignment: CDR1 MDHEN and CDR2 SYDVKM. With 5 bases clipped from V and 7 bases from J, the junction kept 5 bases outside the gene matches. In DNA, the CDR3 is TGTGCCAGCAGTCTAGACAGGGGGCTGCAGCCCCAGCATTTT. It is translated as CASSLDRGLQPQHF.

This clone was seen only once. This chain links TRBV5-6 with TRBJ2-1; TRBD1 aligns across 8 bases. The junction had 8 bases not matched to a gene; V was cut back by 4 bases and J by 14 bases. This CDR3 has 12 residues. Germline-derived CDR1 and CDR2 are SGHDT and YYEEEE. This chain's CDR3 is CASSRTGPGEFF. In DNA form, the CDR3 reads TGTGCCAGCAGCAGGACAGGGCCGGGGGAGTTCTTC.

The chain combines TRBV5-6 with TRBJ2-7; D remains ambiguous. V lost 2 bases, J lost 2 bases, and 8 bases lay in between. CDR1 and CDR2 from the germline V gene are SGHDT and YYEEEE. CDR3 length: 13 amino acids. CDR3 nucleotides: TGTGCCAGCAGCTTCGGAGATCCCTACGAGCAGTACTTC. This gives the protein CASSFGDPYEQYF.

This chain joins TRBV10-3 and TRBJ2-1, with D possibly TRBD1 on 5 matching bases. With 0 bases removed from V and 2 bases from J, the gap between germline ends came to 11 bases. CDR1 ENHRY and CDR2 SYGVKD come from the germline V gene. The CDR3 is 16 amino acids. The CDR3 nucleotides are TGTGCCATCAGTGAGTCGGCAGGGTGGACCTACAATGAGCAGTTCTTC. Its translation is CAISESAGWTYNEQFF.

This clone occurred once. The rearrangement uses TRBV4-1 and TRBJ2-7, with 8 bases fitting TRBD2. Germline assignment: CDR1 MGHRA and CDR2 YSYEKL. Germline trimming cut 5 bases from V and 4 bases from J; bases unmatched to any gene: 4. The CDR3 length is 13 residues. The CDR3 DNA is TGCGCCAGCAGCTCCCCGGGGGGGTACGAGCAGTACTTC. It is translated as CASSSPGGYEQYF.

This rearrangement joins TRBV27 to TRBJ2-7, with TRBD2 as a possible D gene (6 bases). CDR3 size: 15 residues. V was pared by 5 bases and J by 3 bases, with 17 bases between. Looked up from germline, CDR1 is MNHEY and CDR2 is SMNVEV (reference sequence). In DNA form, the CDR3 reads TGTGCCAGCAGTGTCGGGCGGGGCACTTTCTACGAGCAGTACTTC. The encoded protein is CASSVGRGTFYEQYF.

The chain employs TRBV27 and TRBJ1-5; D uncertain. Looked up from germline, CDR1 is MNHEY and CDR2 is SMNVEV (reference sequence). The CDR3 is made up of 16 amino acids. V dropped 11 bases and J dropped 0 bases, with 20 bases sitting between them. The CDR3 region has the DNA TGTGCCCAAGAGAGAGGGAACCCCTATAGCAATCAGCCCCAGCATTTT. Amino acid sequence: CAQERGNPYSNQPQHF.

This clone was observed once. CDR3 DNA: TGTGCCATCAGTGAGGTGGAGGGTCAGCCCCAGCATTTT. Translating it yields CAISEVEGQPQHF. This chain joins TRBV10-3 and TRBJ1-5; D unclear. Germline CDR1 is ENHRY and CDR2 is SYGVKD. CDR3 size: 13 residues. V lost 2 bases and J 6 bases, leaving 8 bases between the germline ends.

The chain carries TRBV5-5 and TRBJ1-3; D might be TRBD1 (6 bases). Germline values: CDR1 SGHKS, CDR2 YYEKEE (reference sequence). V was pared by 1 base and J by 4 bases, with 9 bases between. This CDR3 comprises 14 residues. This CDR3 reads CASSLLGGGNTIYF. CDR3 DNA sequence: TGTGCCAGCAGCTTGCTAGGGGGAGGAAACACCATATATTTT.

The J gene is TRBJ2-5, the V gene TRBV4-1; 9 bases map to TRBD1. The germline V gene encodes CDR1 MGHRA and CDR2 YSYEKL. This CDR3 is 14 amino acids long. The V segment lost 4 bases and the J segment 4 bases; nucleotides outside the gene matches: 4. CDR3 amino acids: CASSPSDRGETQYF. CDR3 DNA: TGCGCCAGCAGCCCGTCGGACAGGGGAGAGACCCAGTACTTC.

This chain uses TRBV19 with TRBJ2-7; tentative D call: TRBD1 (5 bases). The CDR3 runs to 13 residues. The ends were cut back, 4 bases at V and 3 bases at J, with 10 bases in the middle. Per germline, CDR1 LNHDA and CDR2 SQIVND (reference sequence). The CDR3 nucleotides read TGTGCCAGTAGTACAGGGTTTAGCTACGAGCAGTACTTC. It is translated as CASSTGFSYEQYF.

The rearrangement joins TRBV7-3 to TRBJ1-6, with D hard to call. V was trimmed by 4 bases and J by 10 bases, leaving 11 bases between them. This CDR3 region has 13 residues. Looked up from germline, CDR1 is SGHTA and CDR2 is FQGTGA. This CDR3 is CASSYSSDSPLHF. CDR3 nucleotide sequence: TGTGCCAGCAGCTATTCTAGTGACTCACCCCTCCACTTT.

This chain's CDR3 is CASTRPTGGTSYEQYF. Written as DNA, the CDR3 is TGTGCCAGCACCAGACCGACAGGGGGTACTTCCTACGAGCAGTACTTC. The chain recombines TRBV28 with TRBJ2-7, with 9 positions matching TRBD1. CDR3 length: 16 amino acids. Trimming at V came to 7 bases and at J to 1 base, leaving 11 bases not matched to a gene. Germline V CDR1 and CDR2: MDHEN, SYDVKM. Full variable domain (outside the CDR3, taken from reference TRBV28 and TRBJ2-7): DVKVTQSSRYLVKRTGEKVFLECVQDMDHENMFWYRQDPGLGLRLIYFSYDVKMKEKGDIPEGYSVSREKKERFSLILESASTNQTSMYLCASTRPTGGTSYEQYFGPGTRLTVT.

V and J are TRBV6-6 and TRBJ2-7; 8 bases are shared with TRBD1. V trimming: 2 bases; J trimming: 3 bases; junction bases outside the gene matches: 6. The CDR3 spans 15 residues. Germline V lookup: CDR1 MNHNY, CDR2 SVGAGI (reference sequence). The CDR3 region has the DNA TGTGCCAGCAGTTACCAAGGACAGGGTCTCTACGAGCAGTACTTC. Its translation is CASSYQGQGLYEQYF.